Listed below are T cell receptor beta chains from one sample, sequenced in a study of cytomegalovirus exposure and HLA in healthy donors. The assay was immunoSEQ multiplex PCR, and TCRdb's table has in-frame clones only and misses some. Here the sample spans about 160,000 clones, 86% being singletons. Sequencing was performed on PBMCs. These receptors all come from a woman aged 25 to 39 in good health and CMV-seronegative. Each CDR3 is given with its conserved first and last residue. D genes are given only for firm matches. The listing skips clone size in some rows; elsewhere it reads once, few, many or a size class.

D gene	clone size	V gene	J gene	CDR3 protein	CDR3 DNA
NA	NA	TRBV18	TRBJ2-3	CASSHVDRLSSTDTQYF	TGTGCCAGCTCGCATGTTGACCGACTCTCAAGCACAGATACGCAGTATTTT
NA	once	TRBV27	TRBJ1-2	CASRGPEASYGYTF	TGTGCCAGCAGGGGCCCCGAAGCCTCCTATGGCTACACCTTC
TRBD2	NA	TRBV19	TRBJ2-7	CASSSGRYEQYF	TGTGCCAGTAGTAGCGGGAGATACGAGCAGTACTTC
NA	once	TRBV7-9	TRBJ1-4	CASNRGEKLFF	TGTGCCAGCAACAGAGGGGAAAAACTGTTTTTT
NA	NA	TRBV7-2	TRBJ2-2	CASSLFQGNTGELFF	TGTGCCAGCAGCTTATTTCAGGGTAACACCGGGGAGCTGTTTTTT
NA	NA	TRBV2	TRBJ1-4	CASSLGNIEKLFF	TGTGCCAGCAGTCTGGGGAATATTGAAAAACTGTTTTTT
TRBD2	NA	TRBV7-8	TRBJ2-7	CASSQGTSGPHERPYEQYF	TGTGCCAGCAGCCAAGGGACTAGCGGGCCCCACGAGAGACCCTACGAGCAGTACTTC
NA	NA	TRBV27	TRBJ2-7	CASSSSRDTVILEQYF	TGTGCCAGCAGTTCGAGTAGGGACACTGTTATTTTGGAGCAGTACTTC
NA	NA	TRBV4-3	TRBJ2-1	CASSQEGGRRFGNEQFF	TGCGCCAGCAGCCAAGAAGGAGGTCGACGGTTCGGAAATGAGCAGTTCTTC
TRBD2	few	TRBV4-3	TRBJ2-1	CASSQGVGFSGRARNEQFF	TGCGCCAGCAGCCAAGGGGTGGGGTTTAGCGGGAGGGCCCGGAATGAGCAGTTCTTC
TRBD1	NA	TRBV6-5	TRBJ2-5	CASSGTGNLQTQYF	TGTGCCAGCAGCGGGACAGGGAATTTGCAGACCCAGTACTTC
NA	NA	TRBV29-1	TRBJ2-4	CSVKGDENIQYF	TGCAGCGTCAAAGGGGACGAAAACATTCAGTACTTC
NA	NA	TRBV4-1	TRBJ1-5	CASSREDSNQPQHF	TGCGCCAGCAGCCGGGAAGATAGCAATCAGCCCCAGCATTTT
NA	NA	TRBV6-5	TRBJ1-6	CASSTRGSYNSPLHF	TGTGCCAGCAGTACCCGGGGCTCCTATAATTCACCCCTCCACTTT
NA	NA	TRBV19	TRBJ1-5	CASSITLRGSNQPQHF	TGTGCCAGTAGCATCACCCTCCGGGGGAGCAATCAGCCCCAGCATTTT
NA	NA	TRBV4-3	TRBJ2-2	CASSQDLRFSGTGELFF	TGCGCCAGCAGCCAAGATCTGAGGTTCTCGGGCACCGGGGAGCTGTTTTTT
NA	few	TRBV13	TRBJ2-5	CASSLEDTQTQYF	TGTGCCAGCAGCTTAGAGGACACCCAGACCCAGTACTTC
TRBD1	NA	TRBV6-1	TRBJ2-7	CASSATGAGTGEQYF	TGTGCCAGCAGTGCGACAGGGGCAGGGACCGGCGAGCAGTACTTC
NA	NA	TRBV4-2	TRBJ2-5	CASSQASRGLQETQYF	TGTGCCAGCAGCCAAGCCTCCCGGGGACTTCAAGAGACCCAGTACTTC
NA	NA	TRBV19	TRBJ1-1	CASTGGVGYEAFF	TGTGCCAGTACCGGAGGCGTGGGGTACGAAGCTTTCTTT
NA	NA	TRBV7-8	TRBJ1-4	CASSLEQATNEKLFF	TGTGCCAGCAGCTTAGAACAGGCAACTAATGAAAAACTGTTTTTT
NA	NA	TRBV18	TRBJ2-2	CASSPAGKNTGELFF	TGTGCCAGCTCACCGGCGGGGAAGAACACCGGGGAGCTGTTTTTT
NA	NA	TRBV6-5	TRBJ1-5	CASSTGYQPQHF	TGTGCCAGCAGCACAGGGTATCAGCCCCAGCATTTT
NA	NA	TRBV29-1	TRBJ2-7	CSVVPARAGHEQYF	TGCAGCGTTGTGCCCGCGAGGGCAGGTCACGAGCAGTACTTC
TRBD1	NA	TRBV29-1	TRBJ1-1	CSVGTGRGFTEAFF	TGCAGCGTAGGGACAGGGCGGGGGTTCACTGAAGCTTTCTTT
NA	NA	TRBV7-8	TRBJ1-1	CASSLEFSVNTEAFF	TGTGCCAGCAGCTTAGAATTCTCGGTAAACACTGAAGCTTTCTTT
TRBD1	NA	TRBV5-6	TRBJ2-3	CASSLADRGADTQYF	TGTGCCAGCAGCTTGGCAGACAGGGGTGCAGATACGCAGTATTTT
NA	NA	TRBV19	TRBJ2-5	CASSIAQGKETQYF	TGTGCCAGTAGTATTGCTCAGGGTAAAGAGACCCAGTACTTC
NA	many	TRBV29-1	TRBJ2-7	CSVETADYEQYF	TGCAGCGTTGAGACGGCAGACTACGAGCAGTACTTC
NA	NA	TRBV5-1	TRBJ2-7	CASSLSVGYEQYF	TGCGCCAGCAGCTTGTCGGTCGGATACGAGCAGTACTTC
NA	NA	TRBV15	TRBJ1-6	CATSRVRGSSYNSPLHF	TGTGCCACCAGCAGAGTCCGGGGGAGCTCCTATAATTCACCCCTCCACTTT
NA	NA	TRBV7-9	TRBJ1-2	CASSSTGANYGYTF	TGTGCCAGCAGCTCGACAGGAGCTAACTATGGCTACACCTTC
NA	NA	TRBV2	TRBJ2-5	CASCGIQETQYF	TGTGCCAGTTGCGGGATACAAGAGACCCAGTACTTC
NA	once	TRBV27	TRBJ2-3	CASSLGGTDTQYF	TGTGCCAGCAGTTTAGGGGGCACAGATACGCAGTATTTT
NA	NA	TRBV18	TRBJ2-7	CASSRGSGGFSYEQYF	TGTGCCAGCTCACGGGGGAGTGGAGGGTTCTCCTACGAGCAGTACTTC
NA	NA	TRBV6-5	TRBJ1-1	CASSYSEGTEAFF	TGTGCCAGCAGTTATTCGGAGGGCACTGAAGCTTTCTTT
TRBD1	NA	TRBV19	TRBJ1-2	CASSITTGRYGYTF	TGTGCCAGTAGTATAACGACAGGGAGATATGGCTACACCTTC
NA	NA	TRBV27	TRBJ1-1	CASSRLGGSEAFF	TGTGCCAGCAGCCGACTTGGGGGCTCGGAAGCTTTCTTT
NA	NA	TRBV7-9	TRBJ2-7	CASSLPGRGEQYF	TGTGCCAGCAGCTTGCCAGGGCGGGGCGAGCAGTACTTC
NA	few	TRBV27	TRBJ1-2	CASTRAGGYGYTF	TGTGCCAGCACGAGGGCGGGAGGCTATGGCTACACCTTC
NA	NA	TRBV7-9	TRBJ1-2	CASSFNRGLQAGYTF	TGTGCCAGCAGCTTTAATAGGGGACTCCAAGCTGGCTACACCTTC
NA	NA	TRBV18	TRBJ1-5	CASSLEAGGVQPQHF	TGTGCCAGCTCACTTGAGGCCGGAGGTGTTCAGCCCCAGCATTTT
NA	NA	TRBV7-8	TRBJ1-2	CASSLGGNFNYGYTF	TGTGCCAGCAGCTTAGGAGGGAACTTTAACTATGGCTACACCTTC
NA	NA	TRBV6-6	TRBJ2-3	CASKNRVGTDTQYF	TGTGCCAGCAAAAACCGAGTGGGCACAGATACGCAGTATTTT
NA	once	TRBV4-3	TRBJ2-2	CASSQVGAIVPGELFF	TGCGCCAGCAGCCAAGTAGGGGCCATCGTTCCCGGGGAGCTGTTTTTT